The 8 T cell receptor beta chains presented below share a single source sample, sequenced in a study of PD-L1 blockade in urothelial cancer. Stated time point: pretreatment peripheral blood. Profiling relied on immunoSEQ multiplex PCR, and the TCRdb table lists in-frame clones only, not all of them. The sample contains fewer than 100,000 clones, 85% of which appear only once. Sequenced here: PBMCs, sampled around atezolizumab (anti-PD-L1) treatment. These receptors were collected from a man aged 40-55 years with urothelial cancer.

The V gene is TRBV5-6, the J gene TRBJ2-6; TRBD1 agrees at 7 bases. Germline values: CDR1 SGHDT, CDR2 YYEEEE. The CDR3 length is 16 residues. Unmatched junction bases numbered 4, after V lost 4 bases and J lost 0 bases. CDR3 in DNA: TGTGCCAGCAGCAGGGGGCCCAGCTCTGGGGCCAACGTCCTGACTTTC. The encoded protein is CASSRGPSSGANVLTF.

CDR3 coding DNA: TGTGCCAGCAGTTTAACCCCTCCGGGAGGGCCGTACGAGCAGTACTTC. Translating gives CASSLTPPGGPYEQYF. V gene TRBV27 combines with J gene TRBJ2-7; 8 bases match TRBD2. Germline CDR1 is MNHEY and CDR2 is SMNVEV (reference sequence). This CDR3 comprises 16 residues. After removal of 2 bases from V and 4 bases from J, the junction contained 10 bases not matched to a gene.

In DNA form, the CDR3 reads TGTGCCAGCTCCCCCGGACTAGCAATTTACGAGCAGTACTTC. Translated, it gives CASSPGLAIYEQYF. J is TRBJ2-7 and V is TRBV18, with 8 bases lining up with TRBD2. Unmatched junction bases numbered 8, after V lost 6 bases and J lost 4 bases. The CDR3 length is 14 residues. The germline CDR1 and CDR2 sequences are KGHSH and LQKENI.

The chain couples TRBV9 to TRBJ2-2; tentatively, D is TRBD2 (6 bases). Germline values: CDR1 SGDLS, CDR2 YYNGEE. V was pared by 3 bases and J by 1 base, with 19 bases between. The CDR3 has 18 amino acids. CDR3 bases: TGTGCCAGCAGCGCCCCGCGGGACGGAATCCAGAACACCGGGGAGCTGTTTTTT. Its protein product is CASSAPRDGIQNTGELFF.

This clone has a handful of counts. The chain employs TRBV19 and TRBJ1-1; D might be TRBD1 (5 bases). Germline V gene lookup returns CDR1 LNHDA and CDR2 SQIVND (reference sequence). V was shortened by 1 base and J by 0 bases, with 9 bases between the two germline ends. The CDR3 loop spans 15 amino acids. This chain's CDR3 is CASSIGGVMNTEAFF. CDR3 nucleotides: TGTGCCAGTAGTATAGGGGGGGTTATGAACACTGAAGCTTTCTTT.

In this sample, this clone turned up a few times. The genes are TRBV7-2 and TRBJ2-3; tentative D call: TRBD2 (5 bases). V lost 7 bases to trimming and J lost 1 base, with 12 bases between them. Germline values: CDR1 SGHTA, CDR2 FQGNSA. The CDR3 loop spans 14 amino acids. The CDR3 here is CASTLRVGTDTQYF. In DNA, the CDR3 is TGTGCCAGCACCTTGAGGGTGGGCACAGATACGCAGTATTTT.

V usage is TRBV28 and J usage is TRBJ2-2; D is unresolved. Per the germline V gene, CDR1 is MDHEN and CDR2 is SYDVKM. Trimming shortened V by 7 bases and J by 5 bases, and 14 bases separated the two germline ends. The CDR3 covers 14 residues. The CDR3 sequence is CASTGGARTGELFF. CDR3 DNA sequence: TGTGCCAGCACTGGCGGCGCGAGGACCGGGGAGCTGTTTTTT.

V usage is TRBV6-1 and J usage is TRBJ1-1; D is possibly TRBD1 (5 bases). The CDR3 is 19 amino acids. V shed 0 bases and J shed 1 base, with 21 bases lying between them. CDR1 MNHNS and CDR2 SASEGT come from the germline V gene. CDR3 residues: CASSEAPGWSLGANTEAFF. CDR3 bases: TGTGCCAGCAGTGAAGCACCAGGGTGGAGTTTGGGCGCGAACACTGAAGCTTTCTTT.